The source of this T cell receptor (beta chain) is a study of CD8 T cells in Susac syndrome. RNA totalling roughly 0.45 to 1 ug underwent reverse transcription with random hexamers. Each CDR3 protein gets one entry after TCRdb re-called the immunoSEQ multiplex PCR reads with MiXCR. The table lists roughly 130,000 distinct CDR3 sequences, around 94% of them singletons, with around 0.12% in the top ten. This clonotype appeared a single time. The authors negatively isolated CD8+ and CD4+ T cells and FACS-enriched TEMRA cells. Trimming removed 8 bases from V and 1 base from J, with 14 bases in between. From germline, CDR1 is MNHEY and CDR2 SVGAGI. The CDR3 is 14 amino acids.

The sequence was obtained from a human donor with multiple sclerosis. V gene TRBV6-5 combines with J gene TRBJ1-1; D is undetermined. The sequenced sample consisted of CD4+ T cells from PBMCs. The CDR3 DNA is TGTGCCAGCGAGAGCCTCCGATCGAACACTGAAGCTTTCTTT. It specifies CASESLRSNTEAFF.